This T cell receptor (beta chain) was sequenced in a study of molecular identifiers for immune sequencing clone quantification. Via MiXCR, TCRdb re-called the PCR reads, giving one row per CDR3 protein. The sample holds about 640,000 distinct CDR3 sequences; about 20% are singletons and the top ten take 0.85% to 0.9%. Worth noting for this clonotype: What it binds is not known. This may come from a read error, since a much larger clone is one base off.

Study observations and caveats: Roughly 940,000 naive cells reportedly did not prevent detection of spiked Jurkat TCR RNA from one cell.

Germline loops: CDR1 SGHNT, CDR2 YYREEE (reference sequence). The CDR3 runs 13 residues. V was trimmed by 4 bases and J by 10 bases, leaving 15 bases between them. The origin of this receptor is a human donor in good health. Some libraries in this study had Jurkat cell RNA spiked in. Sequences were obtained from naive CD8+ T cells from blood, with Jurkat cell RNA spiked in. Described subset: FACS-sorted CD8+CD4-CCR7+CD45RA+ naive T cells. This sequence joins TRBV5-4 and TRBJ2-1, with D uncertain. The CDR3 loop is CASSPVGGYEQFF. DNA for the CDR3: TGTGCCAGCAGCCCGGTGGGTGGATACGAGCAGTTCTTC.